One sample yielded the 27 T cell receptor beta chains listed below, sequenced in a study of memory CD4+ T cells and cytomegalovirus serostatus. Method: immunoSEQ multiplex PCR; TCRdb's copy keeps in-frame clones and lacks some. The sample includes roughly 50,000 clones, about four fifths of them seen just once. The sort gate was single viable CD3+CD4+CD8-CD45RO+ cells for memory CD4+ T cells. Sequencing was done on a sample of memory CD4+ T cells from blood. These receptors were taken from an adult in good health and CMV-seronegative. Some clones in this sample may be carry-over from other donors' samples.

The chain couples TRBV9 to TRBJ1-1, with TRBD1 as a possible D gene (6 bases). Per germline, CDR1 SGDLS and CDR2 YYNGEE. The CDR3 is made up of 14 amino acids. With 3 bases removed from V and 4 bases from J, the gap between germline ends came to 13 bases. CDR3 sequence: CASSAHRQATEAFF. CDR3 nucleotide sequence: TGTGCCAGCAGCGCCCACCGACAGGCCACTGAAGCTTTCTTT.

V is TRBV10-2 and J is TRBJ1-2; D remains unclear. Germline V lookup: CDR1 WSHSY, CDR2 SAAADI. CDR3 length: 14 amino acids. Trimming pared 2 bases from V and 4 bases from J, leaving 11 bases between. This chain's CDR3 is CASSERAAAYGYTF. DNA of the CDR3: TGCGCCAGCAGTGAGCGGGCGGCAGCCTATGGCTACACCTTC.

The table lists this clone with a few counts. The CDR3, as DNA: TGTGCCAGCAGCCTCCCGGAGACTGAAGCTTTCTTT. This encodes CASSLPETEAFF. The rearrangement links TRBV7-9 to TRBJ1-1; D is unclear. The ends were cut back, 5 bases at V and 5 bases at J, with 9 bases in the middle. The germline CDR1 and CDR2 sequences are SEHNR and FQNEAQ (reference sequence). The CDR3 consists of 12 residues.

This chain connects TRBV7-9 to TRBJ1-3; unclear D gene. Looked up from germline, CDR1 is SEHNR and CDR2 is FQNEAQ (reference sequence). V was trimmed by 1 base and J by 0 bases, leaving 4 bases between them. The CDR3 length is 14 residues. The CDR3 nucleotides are TGTGCCAGCAGCTTAGACGTCTCTGGAAACACCATATATTTT. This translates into CASSLDVSGNTIYF. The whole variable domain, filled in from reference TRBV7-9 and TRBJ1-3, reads DTGVSQNPRHKITKRGQNVTFRCDPISEHNRLYWYRQTLGQGPEFLTYFQNEAQLEKSRLLSDRFSAERPKGSFSTLEIQRTEQGDSAMYLCASSLDVSGNTIYFGEGSWLTVV.

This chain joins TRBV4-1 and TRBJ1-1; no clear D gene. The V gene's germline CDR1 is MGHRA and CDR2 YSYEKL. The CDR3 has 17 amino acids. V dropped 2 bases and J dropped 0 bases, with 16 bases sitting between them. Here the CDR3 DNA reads TGCGCCAGCAGCCAAACACCCACGACCGGGGTGAACACTGAAGCTTTCTTT. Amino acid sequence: CASSQTPTTGVNTEAFF.

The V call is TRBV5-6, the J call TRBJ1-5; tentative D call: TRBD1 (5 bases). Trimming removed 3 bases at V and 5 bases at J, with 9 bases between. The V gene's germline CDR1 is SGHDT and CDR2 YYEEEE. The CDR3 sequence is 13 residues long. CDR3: CASSWGVDQPQHF. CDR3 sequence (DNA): TGTGCCAGCAGCTGGGGGGTGGATCAGCCCCAGCATTTT.

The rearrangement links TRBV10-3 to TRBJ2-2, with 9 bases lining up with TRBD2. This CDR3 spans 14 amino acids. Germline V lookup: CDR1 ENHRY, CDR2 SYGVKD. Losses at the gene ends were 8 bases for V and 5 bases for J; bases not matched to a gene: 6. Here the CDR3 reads CAISPLAGTGELFF. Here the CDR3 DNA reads TGTGCCATCTCCCCCCTAGCGGGGACCGGGGAGCTGTTTTTT.

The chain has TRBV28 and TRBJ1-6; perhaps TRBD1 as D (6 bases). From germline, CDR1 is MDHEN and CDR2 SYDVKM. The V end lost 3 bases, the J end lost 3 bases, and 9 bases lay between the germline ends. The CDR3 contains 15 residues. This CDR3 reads CASSFRQDYNSPLHF. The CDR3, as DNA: TGTGCCAGCAGTTTTAGACAGGACTATAATTCACCCCTCCACTTT.

The CDR3 loop is CASSPTEGEGETQYF. DNA of the CDR3: TGTGCCAGCAGCCCAACCGAAGGGGAAGGAGAGACCCAGTACTTC. This chain connects TRBV4-2 to TRBJ2-5; maybe TRBD1 (5 bases). CDR1 and CDR2 from the germline V gene are LGHNA and YNFKEQ. CDR3 length: 15 residues. Trimming took 4 bases from V and 4 from J, leaving 16 bases between them.

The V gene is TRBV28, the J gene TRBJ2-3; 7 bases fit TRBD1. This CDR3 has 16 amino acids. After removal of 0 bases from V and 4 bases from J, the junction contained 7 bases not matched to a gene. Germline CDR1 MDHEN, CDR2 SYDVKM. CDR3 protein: CASSLWSPGQADTQYF. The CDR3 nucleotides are TGTGCCAGCAGTTTATGGAGTCCCGGACAGGCAGATACGCAGTATTTT.

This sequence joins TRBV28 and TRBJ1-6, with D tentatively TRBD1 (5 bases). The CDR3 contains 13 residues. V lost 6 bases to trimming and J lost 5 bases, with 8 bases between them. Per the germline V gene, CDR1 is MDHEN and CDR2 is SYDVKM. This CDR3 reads CASSRVDNSPLHF. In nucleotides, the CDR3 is TGTGCCAGCAGCAGGGTAGATAATTCACCCCTCCACTTT.

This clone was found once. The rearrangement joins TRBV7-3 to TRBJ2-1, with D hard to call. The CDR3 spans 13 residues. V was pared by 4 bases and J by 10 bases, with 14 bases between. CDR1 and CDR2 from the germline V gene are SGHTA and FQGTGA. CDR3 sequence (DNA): TGTGCCAGCAGCTCCGGACCGAAACTCGAGCAGTTCTTC. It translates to CASSSGPKLEQFF.

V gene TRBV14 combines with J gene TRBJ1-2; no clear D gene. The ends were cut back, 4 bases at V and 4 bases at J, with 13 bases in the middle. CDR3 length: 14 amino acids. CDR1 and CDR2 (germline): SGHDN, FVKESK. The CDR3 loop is CASSPLEVLYGYTF. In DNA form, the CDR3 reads TGTGCCAGCAGCCCTCTAGAAGTACTCTATGGCTACACCTTC.

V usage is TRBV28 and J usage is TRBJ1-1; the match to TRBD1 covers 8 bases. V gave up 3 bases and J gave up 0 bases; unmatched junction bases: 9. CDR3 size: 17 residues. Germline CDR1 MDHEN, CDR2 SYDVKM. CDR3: CASSLREGQGLNTEAFF. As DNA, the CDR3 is TGTGCCAGCAGTTTGCGGGAAGGACAGGGTCTGAACACTGAAGCTTTCTTT.

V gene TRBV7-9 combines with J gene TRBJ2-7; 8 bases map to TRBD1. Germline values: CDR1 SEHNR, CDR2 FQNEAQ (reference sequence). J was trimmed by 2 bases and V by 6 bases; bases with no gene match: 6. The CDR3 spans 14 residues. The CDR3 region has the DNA TGTGCCAGCAGTTCCGGGACAGGAGCCTACGAGCAGTACTTC. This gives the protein CASSSGTGAYEQYF.

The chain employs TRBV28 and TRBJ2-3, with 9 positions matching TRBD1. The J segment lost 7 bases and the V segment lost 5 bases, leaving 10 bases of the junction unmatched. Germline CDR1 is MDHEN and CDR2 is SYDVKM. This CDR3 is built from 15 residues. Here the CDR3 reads CASSGFGQGRYTQYF. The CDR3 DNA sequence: TGTGCCAGCAGTGGCTTCGGACAGGGGAGATATACGCAGTATTTT.

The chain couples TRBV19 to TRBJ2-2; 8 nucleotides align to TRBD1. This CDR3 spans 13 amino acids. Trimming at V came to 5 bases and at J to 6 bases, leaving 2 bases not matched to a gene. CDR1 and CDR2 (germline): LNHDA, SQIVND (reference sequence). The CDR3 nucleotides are TGTGCCAGTAGTTTCAGGGGGCCCGGGGAGCTGTTTTTT. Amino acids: CASSFRGPGELFF.

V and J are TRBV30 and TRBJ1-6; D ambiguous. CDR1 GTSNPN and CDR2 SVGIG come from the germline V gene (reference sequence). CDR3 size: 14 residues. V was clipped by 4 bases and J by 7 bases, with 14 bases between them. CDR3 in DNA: TGTGCCTGGATGGTGAGGAGTGACAATTCACCCCTCCACTTT. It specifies CAWMVRSDNSPLHF.

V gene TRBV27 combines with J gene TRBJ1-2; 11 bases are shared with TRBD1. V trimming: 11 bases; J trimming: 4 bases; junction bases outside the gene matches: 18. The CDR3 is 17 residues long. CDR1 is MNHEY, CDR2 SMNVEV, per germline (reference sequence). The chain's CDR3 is CAGQQWDRGYPSYGYTF. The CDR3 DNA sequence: TGTGCCGGCCAGCAATGGGACAGGGGGTATCCCTCCTATGGCTACACCTTC.

The CDR3 DNA sequence: TGTGCCAGCAGGCGACAGGGGAGGATCGGGGAGCTGTTTTTT. Its translation is CASRRQGRIGELFF. The V gene is TRBV28, the J gene TRBJ2-2; 8 bases agree with TRBD1. Germline V gene data show CDR1 as MDHEN and CDR2 as SYDVKM. The V and J ends lost 6 bases and 7 bases, in that order; junction bases with no gene match: 7. The length of the CDR3 is 14 residues.

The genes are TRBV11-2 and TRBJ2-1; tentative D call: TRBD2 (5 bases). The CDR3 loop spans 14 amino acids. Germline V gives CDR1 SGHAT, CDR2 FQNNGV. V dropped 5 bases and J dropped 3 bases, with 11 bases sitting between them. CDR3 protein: CASSLGLDYNEQFF. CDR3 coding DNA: TGTGCCAGCAGCCTAGGACTGGACTACAATGAGCAGTTCTTC.

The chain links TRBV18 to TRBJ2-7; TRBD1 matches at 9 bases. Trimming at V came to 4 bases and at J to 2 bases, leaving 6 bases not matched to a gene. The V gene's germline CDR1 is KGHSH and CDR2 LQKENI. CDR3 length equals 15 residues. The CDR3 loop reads CASSLTGTGTYEQYF. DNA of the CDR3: TGTGCCAGCTCACTAACCGGGACAGGGACCTACGAGCAGTACTTC.

The chain's CDR3 is CASSLTGAGQYF. CDR3 coding DNA: TGTGCCAGCAGTTTAACGGGGGCCGGGCAGTACTTC. V is TRBV28 and J is TRBJ2-7; D may match TRBD1 or TRBD2 (6 bases each). Germline CDR1 is MDHEN and CDR2 is SYDVKM. The CDR3 is 12 amino acids. Trimming took 2 bases from V and 9 from J, leaving 11 bases between them. Based on the CDR3 plus reference TRBV28 and TRBJ2-7, the full variable domain is DVKVTQSSRYLVKRTGEKVFLECVQDMDHENMFWYRQDPGLGLRLIYFSYDVKMKEKGDIPEGYSVSREKKERFSLILESASTNQTSMYLCASSLTGAGQYFGPGTRLTVT.

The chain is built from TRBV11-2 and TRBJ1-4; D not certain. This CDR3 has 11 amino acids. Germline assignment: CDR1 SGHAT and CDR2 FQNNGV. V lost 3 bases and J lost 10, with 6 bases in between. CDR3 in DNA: TGTGCCAGCAGCTTCGGCGGAAAACTGTTTTTT. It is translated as CASSFGGKLFF. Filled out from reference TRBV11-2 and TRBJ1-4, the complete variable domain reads EAGVAQSPRYKIIEKRQSVAFWCNPISGHATLYWYQQILGQGPKLLIQFQNNGVVDDSQLPKDRFSAERLKGVDSTLKIQPAKLEDSAVYLCASSFGGKLFFGSGTQLSVL.

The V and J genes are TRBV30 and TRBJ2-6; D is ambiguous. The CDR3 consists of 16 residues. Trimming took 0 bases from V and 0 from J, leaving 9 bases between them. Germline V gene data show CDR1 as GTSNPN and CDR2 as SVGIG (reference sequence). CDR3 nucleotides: TGTGCCTGGAGTGTAGCTAGACTCTCTGGGGCCAACGTCCTGACTTTC. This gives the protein CAWSVARLSGANVLTF.

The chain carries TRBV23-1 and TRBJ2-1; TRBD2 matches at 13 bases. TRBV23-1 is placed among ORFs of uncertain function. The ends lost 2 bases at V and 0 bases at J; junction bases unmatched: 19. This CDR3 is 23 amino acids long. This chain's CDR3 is CASSQKDRGGTSGNSSSYNEQFF. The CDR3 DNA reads TGCGCCAGCAGTCAAAAAGACAGGGGAGGGACTAGCGGGAACTCGAGCTCCTACAATGAGCAGTTCTTC.

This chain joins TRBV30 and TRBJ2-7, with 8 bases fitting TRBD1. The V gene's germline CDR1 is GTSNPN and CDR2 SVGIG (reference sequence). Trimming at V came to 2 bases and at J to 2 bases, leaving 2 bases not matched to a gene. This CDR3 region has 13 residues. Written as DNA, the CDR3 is TGTGCCTGGAGTACAGGGGGACCCTACGAGCAGTACTTC. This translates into CAWSTGGPYEQYF.